Listed below are T cell receptor beta chains from one sample, sequenced in a study of regulatory T cells in long-lasting Graves disease. TCRdb reanalysed the multiplex PCR reads using MiXCR and keeps one entry per CDR3 protein. The data contain about 470,000 distinct CDR3 sequences, around 20% of them singletons. The sequenced sample was peripheral blood mononuclear cells (PBMCs), obtained when the disease was refractory, from a patient treated with antithyroid drugs. All receptors come from a female donor with Graves disease. Each CDR3 is given without its conserved first and last residue.

>TRBV20-1
SAGGGAASSYEQY
>TRBV6-2/TRBV6-3
ASSYLTAIGQY
>TRBV29-1
SVAASGGNAGELF
>TRBV6-1
ASSGTVYQETQY
>TRBV6-2/TRBV6-3
ASSYSKQGTKELF
>TRBV19
ASSTTPGTGIF
>TRBV20-1
SASLLAGGPGETQY
>TRBV6-5
ASSYGQGANQPQH
>TRBV6-2/TRBV6-3
ASSSPDNNYGYT
>TRBV28
ASSKQSIDILNTGELF
>TRBV28
ASSFLGIQY
>TRBV27
ASSPIILRDRGPRQETQY
>TRBV6-1
ASSDQLAGELEQY
>TRBV27
ASSIRGPAHQPQH
>TRBV11-1
ASTPSSGVSTDTQY
>TRBV9
ASSWREGDGYT
>TRBV2
ASSDPTGNTGELF
>TRBV11-1
ASSSGGSNTGELF
>TRBV27
ASSLWTGGGGTEAF
>TRBV6-5
ASSYGGQNQPQH
>TRBV3-1
ASSQGAASSYEQY
>TRBV27
ASSFTRDSFVSPLH
>TRBV9
ASSVASGSGYEQY
>TRBV27
ASSPLWGQGIYPQH
>TRBV27
ASSGGHLLAKNIQY
>TRBV27
ASSSSLPRGRYTGELL
>TRBV28
ASRRTGGNQPQH
>TRBV7-2
ASSFGTTAGELF
>TRBV28
ASSPTPGQGRY
>TRBV20-1
SARGQAEKLF
>TRBV6-1
ASSERGPGQGTEAF
>TRBV28
ASSLIQGSEQY
>TRBV19
ASSRGGGPLGHGNQPQH
>TRBV2
ASSGTSGSRGELF
>TRBV11-2
ASSPNRGPLYEQY
>TRBV5-1
ASSLGGGPTANYGYT